This T cell receptor beta chain was profiled in a study of T cell responses to AZD1222 COVID-19 vaccine. General study findings and limits: Spike-specific TCRs gained breadth and depth after people received two AZD1222 doses.

Points on this clone: Its matching antigen is unknown.

Trimming at V came to 3 bases and at J to 5 bases, leaving 4 bases not matched to a gene. The CDR3 is 13 amino acids. The germline gives CDR1 SGHKS, CDR2 YYEKEE (reference sequence). Assay: immunoSEQ multiplex PCR; the TCRdb copy retains only in-frame clones and omits some. The table shows approximately 97,000 clones, with around 82% occurring only once. This sequence was found in an adult in good health. V gene TRBV5-5 combines with J gene TRBJ2-5; 7 positions match TRBD2. Sequenced here: peripheral blood, sampled on day 0 of AZD1222 vaccination. The CDR3 loop reads CASSSGGGETQYF. As DNA, the CDR3 is TGTGCCAGCAGCTCGGGGGGTGGCGAGACCCAGTACTTC. Filled out from reference TRBV5-5 and TRBJ2-5, the complete variable domain reads DAGVTQSPTHLIKTRGQQVTLRCSPISGHKSVSWYQQVLGQGPQFIFQYYEKEERGRGNFPDRFSARQFPNYSSELNVNALLLGDSALYLCASSSGGGETQYFGPGTRLLVL.